Listed below are T cell receptor beta chains from one sample, sequenced in a study of technical replicates of blood from a handful of donors. Method: immunoSEQ multiplex PCR; TCRdb's copy keeps in-frame clones and lacks some. The sample yields around 63,000 clones, around 92% seen once. Sequenced sample: PBMCs. These receptors were collected from a human donor in good health. Some clones in this sample may be carry-over from other donors' samples. The CDR3 runs from the conserved cysteine through the conserved F or W. A D gene is named only where the DNA matches it firmly. The size entry is marked missing in some rows and otherwise reads once, few, many or a size class.

>NA|TRBJ2-2|NA|TRBV4-3
TGCGCCAGCAGCCAAGAGATCGGCGGGGGCGGCACCGGGGAGCTGTTTTTT
CASSQEIGGGGTGELFF
>NA|TRBJ2-3|NA|TRBV4-3
TGCGCCAGCAGCCAAGAGGGGGGTCCAGATACGCAGTATTTT
CASSQEGGPDTQYF
>NA|TRBJ2-3|TRBD2|TRBV4-2
TGTGCCAGCAGCAGAACCCTAGCGGGGTGGGATACGCAGTATTTT
CASSRTLAGWDTQYF
>NA|TRBJ2-2|TRBD2|TRBV7-2
TGTGCCAGCAGCTCTAGGACTAGCGGCCCCGGGGAGCTGTTTTTT
CASSSRTSGPGELFF
>NA|TRBJ1-1|NA|TRBV20-1
TGCAGTGCTAGGGGAGAAGGTGAAGCTTTCTTT
CSARGEGEAFF
>once|TRBJ2-7|NA|TRBV11-2
TGTGCCAGCCTGGACGGCGGGGAGCAGTACTTC
CASLDGGEQYF
>NA|TRBJ2-5|NA|TRBV7-9
TGTGCCAGCAGCTTAAGTGTGGGGGGTACGGCAGAGACCCAGTACTTC
CASSLSVGGTAETQYF
>NA|TRBJ2-7|TRBD1|TRBV2
TGTGCCAGCAGTGTGAATTTTTTGGGGACAGTCTCCTACGAGCAGTACTTC
CASSVNFLGTVSYEQYF
>NA|TRBJ1-2|NA|TRBV6-6
TGTGCCAGCAGTTTTCGACAGCCTAACTATGGCTACACCTTC
CASSFRQPNYGYTF
>NA|TRBJ2-7|TRBD1|TRBV2
TGTGCCAGCAGCCGGGACAGGGACCCCTCTGAGCAGTACTTC
CASSRDRDPSEQYF
>NA|TRBJ2-7|NA|TRBV7-9
TGTGCCAGCAGCTTAGTAATCTACGAGCAGTACTTC
CASSLVIYEQYF
>NA|TRBJ1-1|TRBD1|TRBV5-4
TGTGCCAGCCGGGGACAGATGAACACTGAAGCTTTCTTT
CASRGQMNTEAFF
>NA|TRBJ2-7|NA|TRBV11-3
TGTGCCAGCAGCCCGGACAGTGGGTACTTC
CASSPDSGYF
>NA|TRBJ2-7|NA|TRBV10-3
TGTGCCATCAGTGAGTCGACAGGTTCCTACGAGCAGTACTTC
CAISESTGSYEQYF
>NA|TRBJ1-1|TRBD1|TRBV4-1
TGCGCCAGCAGCCAACTCGGACAGGGGGTGGCTGAAGCTTTCTTT
CASSQLGQGVAEAFF
>NA|TRBJ2-5|NA|TRBV18
TGTGCCAGCTCACCAGTGGGGGGAGAGACCCAGTACTTC
CASSPVGGETQYF
>NA|TRBJ2-7|TRBD2|TRBV7-3
TGTGCCAGCAGCCAGGTCCCCCCGGGACTAAGCTCCTACGAGCAGTACTTC
CASSQVPPGLSSYEQYF
>NA|TRBJ2-2|NA|TRBV7-9
TGTGCCAGCAGCTCCGCGGTCGCCGGGGAGCTGTTTTTT
CASSSAVAGELFF
>once|TRBJ1-2|NA|TRBV30
TGTGCCTGGAACACAGGGACCTTGGAGGGCTACACCTTC
CAWNTGTLEGYTF
>NA|TRBJ1-5|NA|TRBV21-1
TGTGCCAGCAGCACCATAGGACAGGGGAGATCGTTGGGGCAGCCCCAGCATTTT
CASSTIGQGRSLGQPQHF
>NA|TRBJ2-7|TRBD2|TRBV19
TGTGCCAGTAGTCTAGCGGGTACCTACGAGCAGTACTTC
CASSLAGTYEQYF
>NA|TRBJ2-1|NA|TRBV16
TGTGCCAGCACCAAGGGGTCACGTAGCCCCTACAATGAGCAGTTCTTC
CASTKGSRSPYNEQFF
>NA|TRBJ1-4|TRBD1|TRBV7-9
TGTGCCAGCAGCAGGAGGACAGGGAGGGATGAAAAACTGTTTTTT
CASSRRTGRDEKLFF
>NA|TRBJ1-1|NA|TRBV5-1
TGCGCCAGCAATCCCACCCCGGGACAGAACACTGAAGCTTTCTTT
CASNPTPGQNTEAFF
>NA|TRBJ1-1|TRBD1|TRBV16
TGTGCCAGCAGCCATACGGGACAGGGGGCCACTGAAGCTTTCTTT
CASSHTGQGATEAFF
>NA|TRBJ1-5|NA|TRBV6-1
TGTGCCAGTTGTACAGGGCTTCAGCCCCAGCATTTT
CASCTGLQPQHF
>NA|TRBJ2-4|NA|TRBV4-1
TGCGCCAGCAGCCAAGGGCGAGGTGCCAAAAACATTCAGTACTTC
CASSQGRGAKNIQYF
>NA|TRBJ1-2|NA|TRBV30
TGTGCCTGGAGTGTACTCTCTCTAAGTTGGGGGGATGGCTACACCTTC
CAWSVLSLSWGDGYTF
>NA|TRBJ2-7|TRBD1|TRBV7-9
TGTGCCAGCAGCCTTCGACAGGGCCACGAGCAGTACTTC
CASSLRQGHEQYF
>NA|TRBJ2-3|NA|TRBV6-1
TGTGCCAGCAGTGAGTTCGGGCAGGGAACAGATACGCAGTATTTT
CASSEFGQGTDTQYF
>NA|TRBJ1-1|NA|TRBV4-1
TGCGCCAGCAGCCAAGATCCATCCGGGGGGAACACTGAAGCTTTCTTT
CASSQDPSGGNTEAFF
>once|TRBJ2-1|TRBD2|TRBV11-3
TGTGCCAGCAGCTTAGGACTGGCGGGGGCCTACAATGAGCAGTTCTTC
CASSLGLAGAYNEQFF